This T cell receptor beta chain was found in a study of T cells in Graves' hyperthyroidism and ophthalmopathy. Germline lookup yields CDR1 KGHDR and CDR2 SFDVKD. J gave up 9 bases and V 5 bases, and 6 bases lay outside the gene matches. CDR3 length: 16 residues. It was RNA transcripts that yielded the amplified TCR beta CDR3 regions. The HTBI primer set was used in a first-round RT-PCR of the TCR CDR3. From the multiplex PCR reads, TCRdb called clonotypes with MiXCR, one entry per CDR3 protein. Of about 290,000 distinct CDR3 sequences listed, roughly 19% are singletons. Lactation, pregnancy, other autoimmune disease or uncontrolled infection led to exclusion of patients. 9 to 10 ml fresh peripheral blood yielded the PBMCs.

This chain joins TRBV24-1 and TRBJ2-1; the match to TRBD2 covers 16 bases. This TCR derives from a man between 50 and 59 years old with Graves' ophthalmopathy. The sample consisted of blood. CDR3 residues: CATSAGGTSGRVEQFF. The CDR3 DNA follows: TGTGCCACCAGTGCCGGCGGGACTAGCGGGAGGGTTGAGCAGTTCTTC.